The 25 T cell receptor beta chains presented below share a single source sample, sequenced in a study of identical twins (dated by TCRdb to about 2016). The protocol used for the library was 5' RACE. TCRdb names Illumina HiSeq 2000 as the instrument used. The public sequencing data were trimmed at Q25 with fastp and processed into clonotypes with MiXCR by TCRdb, which kept only in-frame beta chains. Each CDR3 protein appears once, grouped with its most common genes and DNA. The sample includes around 480,000 distinct CDR3 sequences, with 12% to 15% observed a single time. 0.4% to 0.55% of the sample is held by the ten biggest clonotypes. This sample also appeared in a second study, on yellow fever vaccine responses in identical twins.

Input material: CD4+ T cells sorted from blood. Receptor source: a woman in her late teens or twenties in good health.

This clonotype was counted between two and nine times. V gene TRBV14 combines with J gene TRBJ2-7; TRBD2 is a possible D gene (5 bases). The CDR3 length is 16 residues. Between the trimmed V and J ends, which lost 0 bases and 7 bases, there was a span of 19 bases. The germline V gene has CDR1 SGHDN and CDR2 FVKESK. CDR3 nucleotides: TGTGCCAGCAGCCAAGATCCCACCTCTCGGGGAAGAGAGCAGTACTTC. It encodes CASSQDPTSRGREQYF.

This clonotype showed up just a few times. This chain uses TRBV3-1 with TRBJ1-1; D gene unclear. The CDR3 covers 14 residues. V lost 4 bases, J lost 1 base, and 10 bases lay in between. CDR1 LGHDT and CDR2 YNNKEL come from the germline V gene (reference sequence). DNA of the CDR3: TGTGCCAGCAGCCCGCAGCGGCGGAACACTGAAGCTTTCTTT. Translating gives CASSPQRRNTEAFF.

This clonotype has more than one count but fewer than ten. Written as DNA, the CDR3 is TGTGCCAGCAGCTTAGGTAATCTAATATACAATGAGCAGTTCTTC. Amino acid sequence: CASSLGNLIYNEQFF. The chain is built from TRBV7-9 and TRBJ2-1; D gene ambiguous. The ends were cut back, 1 base at V and 4 bases at J, with 11 bases in the middle. The germline V gene has CDR1 SEHNR and CDR2 FQNEAQ (reference sequence). The CDR3 covers 15 residues.

Points on this clonotype: The germline gene is not matched at one end of the junction; a read error may be the cause. This chain connects TRBV7-7 to TRBJ2-2; D not resolved. This CDR3 spans 13 amino acids. Germline CDR1 and CDR2: SSHAT and FNYEAQ (reference sequence). CDR3: CASSFDNTGELFF. CDR3 coding DNA: TGTGCTAGCAGCTTCGACAACACCGGGGAGCTGTTTTTT.

This clonotype showed up just a few times. The V gene is TRBV29-1, the J gene TRBJ1-1; a possible D gene is TRBD1 (5 bases). The germline V and J ends were trimmed by 6 bases and 0 bases, with 14 bases remaining between them. The CDR3 extends over 14 amino acids. The germline V gene has CDR1 SQVTM and CDR2 ANQGSEA. The CDR3 protein is CSVDYTGLNTEAFF. The CDR3 nucleotides are TGCAGCGTCGATTATACAGGCTTGAACACTGAAGCTTTCTTT.

This chain joins TRBV13 and TRBJ2-5; D is unclear. Trimming left V 3 bases short and J 3 bases short, with 14 bases between. Looked up from germline, CDR1 is PRHDT and CDR2 is FYEKMQ (reference sequence). The CDR3 loop spans 15 amino acids. The CDR3 coding sequence is TGTGCCAGCAGCTTTAAGGGTACCAATAAAGAGACCCAGTACTTC. Translating it yields CASSFKGTNKETQYF.

The V and J genes are TRBV2 and TRBJ2-3, with 9 positions matching TRBD2. Germline V CDR1 and CDR2: SNHLY, FYNNEI. This CDR3 region has 13 residues. The junction had 1 base not matched to a gene; V was cut back by 0 bases and J by 9 bases. CDR3 in DNA: TGTGCCAGCAGTGAAGCGGCGGGGGGGACGCAGTATTTT. This translates into CASSEAAGGTQYF.

The chain couples TRBV7-3 to TRBJ2-1, with D possibly matching TRBD1 (5 bases). Germline V lookup: CDR1 SGHTA, CDR2 FQGTGA. V was clipped by 4 bases and J by 6 bases, with 16 bases between them. The CDR3 totals 15 residues. The CDR3 DNA reads TGTGCCAGCAGCTACCAGGGAAAGGGTTTCAATGAGCAGTTCTTC. This codes for CASSYQGKGFNEQFF. Full variable domain (missing parts from reference TRBV7-3 and TRBJ2-1): GAGVSQTPSNKVTEKGKYVELRCDPISGHTALYWYRQSLGQGPEFLIYFQGTGAADDSGLPNDRFFAVRPEGSVSTLKIQRTERGDSAVYLCASSYQGKGFNEQFFGPGTRLTVL.

The chain couples TRBV25-1 to TRBJ2-3; tentative D call: TRBD2 (5 bases). V was trimmed by 4 bases and J by 0 bases, leaving 14 bases between them. This CDR3 is built from 16 residues. CDR1 and CDR2 (germline): MGHDK, SYGVNS. CDR3 sequence reads: CASSAGNLLSTDTQYF. The CDR3 coding sequence is TGTGCCAGCAGTGCCGGGAACCTACTTAGCACAGATACGCAGTATTTT. The whole variable domain, filled in from reference TRBV25-1 and TRBJ2-3, reads EADIYQTPRYLVIGTGKKITLECSQTMGHDKMYWYQQDPGMELHLIHYSYGVNSTEKGDLSSESTVSRIRTEHFPLTLESARPSHTSQYLCASSAGNLLSTDTQYFGPGTRLTVL.

This clonotype was seen once. The chain is built from TRBV28 and TRBJ2-7; TRBD2 aligns across 7 bases. The germline CDR1 and CDR2 sequences are MDHEN and SYDVKM. The ends lost 6 bases at V and 1 base at J; junction bases unmatched: 12. The length of the CDR3 is 16 residues. The CDR3 coding sequence is TGTGCCAGCAGCTCCGGGGAGGGCAGGCGATCCTACGAGCAGTACTTC. Protein product: CASSSGEGRRSYEQYF.

This clonotype came up a few times. V and J are TRBV7-2 and TRBJ1-1; D ambiguous. In germline, CDR1 is SGHTA, CDR2 FQGNSA. CDR3 size: 15 residues. Trimming pared 5 bases from V and 0 bases from J, leaving 13 bases between. CDR3 sequence: CASSLIGGMNTEAFF. In nucleotides, the CDR3 is TGTGCCAGCAGCCTAATAGGCGGTATGAACACTGAAGCTTTCTTT.

V usage is TRBV10-3 and J usage is TRBJ2-7; D is possibly TRBD1 or TRBD2 (6 bases each). Looked up from germline, CDR1 is ENHRY and CDR2 is SYGVKD. There are 15 residues in the CDR3. V lost 8 bases, J lost 4 bases, and 21 bases lay in between. CDR3 nucleotide sequence: TGTGCCATCCGCCGAGATCTGGGGGGCGTATACGAGCAGTACTTC. This sequence encodes CAIRRDLGGVYEQYF.

This clonotype has just a few counts. This chain connects TRBV2 to TRBJ2-5; D unresolved. V was trimmed by 7 bases and J by 4 bases, leaving 7 bases between them. The length of the CDR3 is 11 residues. The germline V gene has CDR1 SNHLY and CDR2 FYNNEI. As DNA, the CDR3 is TGTGCCAGCACTTTTACAGAGACCCAGTACTTC. It specifies CASTFTETQYF.

In its sample, this clonotype was seen many times. This chain connects TRBV11-2 to TRBJ1-6, with D perhaps TRBD1 (6 bases). CDR1 and CDR2 from the germline V gene are SGHAT and FQNNGV. V shed 1 base and J shed 10 bases, with 14 bases lying between them. The CDR3 extends over 15 amino acids. The CDR3, as DNA: TGTGCCAGCAGCTTAGGCCAGGGGATTGAATCACCCCTCCACTTT. Translation gives CASSLGQGIESPLHF.

This clonotype turned up a few times. This chain joins TRBV5-1 and TRBJ2-4; the D gene is possibly TRBD1 (5 bases). The CDR3 is made up of 14 amino acids. Trimming left V 0 bases short and J 7 bases short, with 11 bases between. In germline, CDR1 is SGHRS, CDR2 YFSETQ. The CDR3 reads CASSLGQIMNIQYF. Written as DNA, the CDR3 is TGCGCCAGCAGCTTGGGACAGATTATGAACATTCAGTACTTC.

The chain carries TRBV20-1 and TRBJ1-1; D unclear. Trimming took 4 bases from V and 7 from J, leaving 13 bases between them. This CDR3 region has 12 residues. Germline lookup yields CDR1 DFQATT and CDR2 SNEGSKA (reference sequence). CDR3 amino acids: CSATSRRFEAFF. The CDR3, as DNA: TGCAGTGCTACTTCGCGGAGATTTGAAGCTTTCTTT.

This clonotype was counted a few times. This rearrangement joins TRBV7-9 to TRBJ2-7; 9 bases agree with TRBD1. The CDR3 is made up of 13 amino acids. J was trimmed by 4 bases and V by 7 bases; bases with no gene match: 5. Germline V gene sequence: CDR1 SEHNR, CDR2 FQNEAQ (reference sequence). Written as DNA, the CDR3 is TGTGCCAGCAATGGGGACAGGGATTACGAGCAGTACTTC. It is translated as CASNGDRDYEQYF.

V gene TRBV12-3 or TRBV12-4 combines with J gene TRBJ2-7; 7 bases map to TRBD1. This CDR3 region has 17 residues. V was pared by 2 bases and J by 0 bases, with 10 bases of the junction left unmatched. CDR3: CASSLSFGTAHSYEQYF. CDR3 sequence (DNA): TGTGCCAGCAGTTTAAGCTTCGGGACAGCTCACTCCTACGAGCAGTACTTC.

There are a few counts of this clonotype. This chain uses TRBV3-1 with TRBJ2-3, with D tentatively TRBD2 (5 bases). The CDR3 has 15 residues. Germline V gene data show CDR1 as LGHDT and CDR2 as YNNKEL (reference sequence). Trimming took 1 base from V and 2 from J, leaving 10 bases between them. CDR3 amino acids: CASSQATGTTDTQYF. CDR3 sequence (DNA): TGTGCCAGCAGCCAAGCGACGGGAACCACAGATACGCAGTATTTT.

This clonotype was counted many times. The rearrangement links TRBV12-3 or TRBV12-4 to TRBJ2-7; tentative D call: TRBD1 (5 bases). The CDR3 is 13 residues long. V lost 5 bases and J lost 1, with 9 bases in between. Here the CDR3 reads CASSLDMSYEQYF. CDR3 coding DNA: TGTGCCAGCAGTCTGGACATGTCCTACGAGCAGTACTTC.

This clonotype was picked up a small number of times. The chain links TRBV5-1 to TRBJ2-1; D is unresolved. This CDR3 comprises 16 residues. The germline V gene encodes CDR1 SGHRS and CDR2 YFSETQ. The V and J ends lost 0 bases and 5 bases respectively, with 15 bases between them. This chain's CDR3 is CASSLVGLGPNNEQFF. In nucleotides, the CDR3 is TGCGCCAGCAGCTTGGTAGGTTTGGGCCCTAACAATGAGCAGTTCTTC.

This rearrangement joins TRBV20-1 to TRBJ2-1, with 11 bases matching TRBD1. This CDR3 contains 15 residues. Germline lookup yields CDR1 DFQATT and CDR2 SNEGSKA (reference sequence). J gave up 8 bases and V 2 bases, and 8 bases lay outside the gene matches. The CDR3 is CSARSGQGAGYEQFF. As DNA, the CDR3 is TGCAGTGCTAGATCAGGACAGGGGGCCGGTTATGAGCAGTTCTTC.

This chain connects TRBV29-1 to TRBJ2-7; D gene uncertain. Looked up from germline, CDR1 is SQVTM and CDR2 is ANQGSEA. V lost 5 bases and J 5 bases, leaving 13 bases between the germline ends. This CDR3 is built from 12 residues. The CDR3 sequence is CSVRDFTNEQYF. Written as DNA, the CDR3 is TGCAGCGTTCGAGACTTTACTAACGAGCAGTACTTC.

For this clonotype: A clone one base away is much larger, so this may be a read error. The CDR3 sequence is CASSLIAQETQYF. The DNA for the CDR3 is TGTGCCAGCAGTTTGATAGCGCAAGAGACCCAGTACTTC. This chain links TRBV12-3 or TRBV12-4 with TRBJ2-5; D may be TRBD2 (5 bases). V lost 3 bases and J lost 2, with 7 bases in between. The CDR3 contains 13 residues.

This clonotype was observed a handful of times. The chain is built from TRBV2 and TRBJ2-3; a weak D match, TRBD1 (6 bases). CDR3 length: 14 amino acids. V lost 6 bases and J lost 3, with 13 bases in between. Germline CDR1 and CDR2: SNHLY and FYNNEI. CDR3 in DNA: TGTGCCAGCAGGTACAGGGTTCTAACAGATACGCAGTATTTT. Amino acid sequence: CASRYRVLTDTQYF.